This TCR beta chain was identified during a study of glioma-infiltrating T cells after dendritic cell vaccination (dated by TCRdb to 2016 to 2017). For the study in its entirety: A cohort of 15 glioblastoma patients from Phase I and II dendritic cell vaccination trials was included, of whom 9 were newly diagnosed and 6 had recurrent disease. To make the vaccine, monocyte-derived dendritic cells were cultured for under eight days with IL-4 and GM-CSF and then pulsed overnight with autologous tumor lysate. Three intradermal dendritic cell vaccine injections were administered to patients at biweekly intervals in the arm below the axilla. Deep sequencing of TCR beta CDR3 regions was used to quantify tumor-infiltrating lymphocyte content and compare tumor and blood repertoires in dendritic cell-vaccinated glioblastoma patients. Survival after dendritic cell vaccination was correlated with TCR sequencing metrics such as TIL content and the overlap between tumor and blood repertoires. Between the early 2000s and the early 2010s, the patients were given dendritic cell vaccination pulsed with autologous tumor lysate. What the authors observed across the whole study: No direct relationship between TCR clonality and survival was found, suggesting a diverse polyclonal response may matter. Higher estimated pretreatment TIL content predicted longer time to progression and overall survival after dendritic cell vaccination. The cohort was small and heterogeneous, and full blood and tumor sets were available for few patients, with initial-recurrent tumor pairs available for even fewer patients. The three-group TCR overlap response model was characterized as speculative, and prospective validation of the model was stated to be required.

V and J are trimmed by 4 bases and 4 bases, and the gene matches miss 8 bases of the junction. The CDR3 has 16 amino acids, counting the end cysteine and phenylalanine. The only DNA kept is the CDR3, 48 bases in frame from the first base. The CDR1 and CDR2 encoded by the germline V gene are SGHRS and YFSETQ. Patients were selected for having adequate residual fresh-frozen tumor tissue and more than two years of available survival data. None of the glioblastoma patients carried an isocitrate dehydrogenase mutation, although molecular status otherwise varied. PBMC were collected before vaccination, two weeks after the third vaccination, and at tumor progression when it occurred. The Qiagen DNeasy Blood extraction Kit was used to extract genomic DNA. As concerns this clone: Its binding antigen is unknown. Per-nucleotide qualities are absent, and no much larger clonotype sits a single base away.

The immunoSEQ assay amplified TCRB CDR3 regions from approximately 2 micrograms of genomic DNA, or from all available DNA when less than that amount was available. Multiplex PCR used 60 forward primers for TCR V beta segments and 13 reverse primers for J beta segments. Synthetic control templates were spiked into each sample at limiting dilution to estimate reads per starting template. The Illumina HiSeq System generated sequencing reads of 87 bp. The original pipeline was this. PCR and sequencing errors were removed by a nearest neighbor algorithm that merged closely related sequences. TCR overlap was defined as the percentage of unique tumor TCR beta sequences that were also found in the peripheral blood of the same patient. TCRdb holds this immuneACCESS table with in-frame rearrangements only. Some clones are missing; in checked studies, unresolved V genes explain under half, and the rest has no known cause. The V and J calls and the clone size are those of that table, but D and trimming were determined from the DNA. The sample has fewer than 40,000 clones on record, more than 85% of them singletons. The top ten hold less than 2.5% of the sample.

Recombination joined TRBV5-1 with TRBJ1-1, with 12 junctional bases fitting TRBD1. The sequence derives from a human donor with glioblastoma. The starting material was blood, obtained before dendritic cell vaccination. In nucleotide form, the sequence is TGCGCCAGCAGCAGGGACAGGGGGCGCGGTATCACTGAAGCTTTCTTT. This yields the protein CASSRDRGRGITEAFF.